The 6 T cell receptor beta chains reported below all come from one sample, sequenced in a study of blood T cell repertoires in COVID-19. The assay was immunoSEQ multiplex PCR, and TCRdb's table has in-frame clones only and misses some. The table records around 60,000 clones, over 60% of them present only once. The specimen was peripheral blood. The receptors stem from a man aged 25 to 40 with COVID-19, enrolled during active disease.

This chain connects TRBV19 to TRBJ2-1; D may be TRBD1 (5 bases). Trimming stripped 8 bases from V and 3 bases from J, with 5 bases between. This CDR3 comprises 11 residues. From germline, CDR1 is LNHDA and CDR2 SQIVND (reference sequence). Here the CDR3 reads CASGHYNEQFF. As DNA, the CDR3 is TGTGCCAGTGGACACTACAATGAGCAGTTCTTC.

This rearrangement joins TRBV19 to TRBJ2-1; a possible D gene is TRBD2 (6 bases). Trimming cost V 5 bases and J 6 bases, with 20 bases left between them. CDR1 is LNHDA and CDR2 is SQIVND in the germline V gene (reference sequence). The CDR3 spans 16 residues. As DNA, the CDR3 is TGTGCCAGTAGTCGCCGTGGGGCGGGATCCGGCAATGAGCAGTTCTTC. This encodes CASSRRGAGSGNEQFF.

This chain links TRBV28 with TRBJ1-6; D unclear. The CDR3 contains 13 residues. V was clipped by 8 bases and J by 5 bases, with 10 bases between them. Germline CDR1 and CDR2: MDHEN and SYDVKM. The CDR3 loop reads CASGEENNSPLHF. The CDR3 DNA reads TGTGCCAGCGGCGAGGAGAATAATTCACCCCTCCACTTT. The variable domain in full, with the rest retrieved from reference TRBV28 and TRBJ1-6, is DVKVTQSSRYLVKRTGEKVFLECVQDMDHENMFWYRQDPGLGLRLIYFSYDVKMKEKGDIPEGYSVSREKKERFSLILESASTNQTSMYLCASGEENNSPLHFGNGTRLTVT.

This clone was observed a handful of times. This chain uses TRBV4-1 with TRBJ1-2; D gene ambiguous. V was cut by 1 base and J by 3 bases, with 9 bases left in between. CDR1 and CDR2 (germline): MGHRA, YSYEKL. The CDR3 extends over 14 amino acids. CDR3 sequence: CASSQGTQHYGYTF. In DNA form, the CDR3 reads TGCGCCAGCAGCCAAGGGACTCAACACTATGGCTACACCTTC.

The chain couples TRBV7-8 to TRBJ2-2; no firm D call. V was cut by 1 base and J by 7 bases, with 13 bases left in between. This CDR3 is built from 15 residues. Per the germline V gene, CDR1 is SGHVS and CDR2 is FQNEAQ. CDR3 sequence reads: CASSLVGFRGGELFF. CDR3 bases: TGTGCCAGCAGCTTAGTCGGCTTTCGAGGCGGGGAGCTGTTTTTT.

The rearrangement joins TRBV19 to TRBJ2-1; 13 positions agree with TRBD2. The germline CDR1 and CDR2 sequences are LNHDA and SQIVND (reference sequence). Trimming at V came to 7 bases and at J to 7 bases, leaving 7 bases not matched to a gene. The CDR3 is 15 amino acids. This CDR3 is CASTPGLAGLNEQFF. The CDR3, as DNA: TGTGCCAGTACCCCGGGACTAGCGGGGTTGAATGAGCAGTTCTTC.